These T cell receptor beta chains were read from a single sample in a study of T-cell reconstitution after alpha-beta-depleted transplantation in children. TCRdb reanalysed the PCR reads using MiXCR and keeps one entry per CDR3 protein. The sample yields about 870,000 distinct CDR3 sequences, approximately 15% seen once. This specimen was PBMCs, mostly from graft donor cells, taken 360 days after TCRalphabeta/CD19-depleted stem cell transplant. The receptors were sampled from a male patient younger than 18 who had a stem cell transplant for acute lymphoblastic leukemia, so the T cells may come from the graft donor. CDR3s include the opening cysteine and the closing phenylalanine or tryptophan. D genes are given only for firm matches. Clone size is given for some rows only: seen once, a few or many times, or a class if the clone is expanded.

clone size,D gene,J gene,V gene,CDR3 protein,CDR3 DNA
few,.,TRBJ2-3,TRBV7-9,CASSLVGLTSTDTQYF,TGTGCCAGCAGCTTAGTAGGGTTGACTAGCACAGATACGCAGTATTTT
.,TRBD1,TRBJ2-3,TRBV28,CASSLLKIRGRNPDTQYF,TGTGCCAGCAGTTTACTTAAAATCAGGGGGCGGAACCCAGATACGCAGTATTTT
.,.,TRBJ1-1,TRBV9,CASSYSGSGGNEAFF,TGTGCCAGCAGCTATTCAGGGTCGGGGGGAAATGAAGCTTTCTTT
.,TRBD1,TRBJ2-7,TRBV15,CATSTTGDSYEQYF,TGTGCCACCAGCACTACAGGGGACTCCTACGAGCAGTACTTC
.,.,TRBJ2-7,TRBV11-2,CASSYWGSYEQYF,TGTGCCAGCAGCTACTGGGGCTCCTACGAGCAGTACTTC
many,TRBD1,TRBJ1-1,TRBV5-1,CASSLAPGRQGNTEAFF,TGCGCCAGCAGCTTGGCCCCTGGACGACAGGGGAACACTGAAGCTTTCTTT
.,TRBD1,TRBJ2-7,TRBV27,CASSFRGTYEQYF,TGTGCCAGCAGTTTCAGGGGGACATACGAGCAGTACTTC
few,.,TRBJ2-3,TRBV7-9,CASSLGTGSKDTQYF,TGTGCCAGCAGCTTAGGGACGGGTTCGAAAGATACGCAGTATTTT
.,TRBD1,TRBJ1-3,TRBV7-6,CASSAWDSGSGNTIYF,TGTGCCAGCAGCGCCTGGGACAGTGGCTCTGGAAACACCATATATTTT
many,TRBD1,TRBJ1-2,TRBV5-1,CASSLDRGYGYTF,TGCGCCAGCAGCTTGGACAGGGGGTATGGCTACACCTTC
.,.,TRBJ2-2,TRBV5-1,CASSLKPHTGELFF,TGCGCCAGCAGCTTGAAACCCCACACCGGGGAGCTGTTTTTT
.,.,TRBJ1-3,TRBV27,CASSSDTSGNTIYF,TGTGCCAGCAGTTCAGACACCTCTGGAAACACCATATATTTT